This T cell receptor (beta chain) was sequenced in a study of blood T cell repertoires in COVID-19. This CDR3 has 13 amino acids. J lost 7 bases, V lost 5 bases, and 4 bases had no gene match. CDR1 LNHDA and CDR2 SQIVND come from the germline V gene (reference sequence). The authors' processing: Amplification of reference gene primers was used by the study to estimate nucleated cell counts. Profiled with immunoSEQ multiplex PCR; TCRdb holds only in-frame clones, not every one. D and trimming come from the DNA, and the V and J calls and clone size come from that table. The table lists about 78,000 clones, about 89% of them singletons.

This clonotype was obtained from a woman aged 60-70 years with acute or convalescent COVID-19. The chain uses TRBV19 and TRBJ1-5; TRBD1 matches 8 bases. Sequencing input: peripheral blood. The DNA of the CDR3 is TGTGCCAGTAGTCAGGGGGCGGAGCAGCCCCAGCATTTT. This sequence encodes CASSQGAEQPQHF.